What follows is one TCR beta chain and its context. This sample also contains other DNA sequences that code for the same CDR3. The sample belongs to a study of blood T cell repertoires in COVID-19. Assay used: immunoSEQ multiplex PCR; TCRdb lists only in-frame clones, some missing. The sample yields roughly 100,000 clones, about 90% seen once. Germline V gene sequence: CDR1 MNHEY, CDR2 SMNVEV (reference sequence). The CDR3 contains 11 residues. Deletions cut 4 bases from V and 5 bases from J, with 2 bases between. The source is a man aged 18-30 years with COVID-19, enrolled during active disease. The genes are TRBV27 and TRBJ2-2; D is undetermined. The sequenced material came from peripheral blood. The CDR3 region is CASSSTGELFF. The CDR3 region has the DNA TGTGCCAGCAGTTCGACCGGGGAGCTGTTTTTT.